These T cell receptor beta chains were read from a single sample in a study of T-cell reconstitution after alpha-beta-depleted transplantation in children. TCRdb called the PCR reads again in MiXCR, with one record for every CDR3 protein. The repertoire holds hundreds of thousands of distinct CDR3 sequences, 23% seen once, with 13% to 15% in the top ten. The sample was PBMCs, mostly from graft donor cells, taken 360 days after TCRalphabeta/CD19-depleted stem cell transplant. Receptor source: a boy under two years old who had a stem cell transplant for acute myeloid leukemia, so the T cells may come from the graft donor. CDR3s include the opening cysteine and the closing phenylalanine or tryptophan. Each record gives: J gene, D gene, clone size, V gene, CDR3 protein, CDR3 DNA. D genes are given only for firm matches. The size field is filled for only some rows; it gives once, few, many or a size class.

TRBJ2-1 - many TRBV5-6 CASTYQGQQFF TGTGCCAGCACCTACCAGGGCCAGCAGTTCTTC
TRBJ2-1 TRBD2 - TRBV12-3/TRBV12-4 CASSSSGGGSNEQFF TGTGCCAGCAGTTCGAGCGGCGGGGGGAGTAATGAGCAGTTCTTC
TRBJ2-6 TRBD1 many TRBV11-2 CASSLGGRGPYTVSGANVLTF TGTGCCAGCAGCTTAGGGGGCAGGGGGCCCTATACCGTCTCTGGGGCCAACGTCCTGACTTTC
TRBJ2-1 TRBD1 few TRBV20-1 CSASDRVAYNEQFF TGCAGTGCCAGCGACAGGGTGGCCTACAATGAGCAGTTCTTC
TRBJ2-1 - many TRBV20-1 CSAQDRTRPYNEQFF TGCAGTGCTCAAGACCGAACACGGCCCTACAATGAGCAGTTCTTC
TRBJ1-1 - - TRBV20-1 CSARREANTEAFF TGCAGTGCTAGGAGGGAGGCGAACACTGAAGCTTTCTTT
TRBJ1-6 TRBD1 - TRBV14 CASSQGAGGRSPLHF TGTGCCAGCAGCCAAGGGGCAGGGGGCCGTTCACCCCTCCACTTT
TRBJ2-5 TRBD2 many TRBV20-1 CSARDGGGRETQYF TGCAGTGCTAGAGACGGGGGGGGCCGAGAGACCCAGTACTTC
TRBJ2-7 TRBD1 - TRBV6-1 CASSTGTGYYEQYF TGTGCCAGCAGTACCGGGACAGGGTACTACGAGCAGTACTTC
TRBJ2-3 TRBD1 many TRBV29-1 CSATLGQGRTDTQYF TGCAGCGCAACCCTGGGACAGGGGAGGACAGATACGCAGTATTTT
TRBJ2-1 - many TRBV3-1 CASRGAPADEQFF TGTGCCAGCCGCGGGGCTCCGGCCGATGAGCAGTTCTTC
TRBJ2-5 - - TRBV7-9 CASSLRLVGETQYF TGTGCCAGCAGCTTACGGCTAGTGGGTGAGACCCAGTACTTC
TRBJ1-1 - - TRBV20-1 CSAEPVAITEAFF TGCAGTGCCGAACCAGTAGCGATCACTGAAGCTTTCTTT
TRBJ2-3 TRBD2 many TRBV29-1 CSVVERGAHTDTQYF TGCAGCGTTGTCGAGCGGGGGGCCCACACAGATACGCAGTATTTT
TRBJ1-1 - few TRBV20-1 CSARGTFLTEAFF TGCAGTGCTAGAGGGACCTTTCTAACTGAAGCTTTCTTT
TRBJ1-2 TRBD1 many TRBV29-1 CSVPRDSSLGDYGYTF TGCAGCGTTCCCCGGGACAGTTCGCTCGGGGACTATGGCTACACCTTC
TRBJ1-5 - - TRBV20-1 CSAGGVRDQPQHF TGCAGTGCGGGAGGGGTCCGCGATCAGCCCCAGCATTTT
TRBJ2-7 - - TRBV15 CATSSGDHTYEQYF TGTGCCACCAGCAGCGGGGACCATACCTACGAGCAGTACTTC
TRBJ2-2 TRBD2 many TRBV12-3/TRBV12-4 CASSLSGGGTGELFF TGTGCCAGCAGTTTATCGGGCGGGGGCACCGGGGAGCTGTTTTTT
TRBJ2-3 - - TRBV27 CASSLSPLERESESYAVF TGTGCCAGCAGTTTATCCCCCTTGGAGAGGGAGAGTGAATCATACGCAGTATTT
TRBJ2-3 - many TRBV20-1 CSARDGAGSTDTQYF TGCAGTGCTAGAGATGGGGCGGGGAGCACAGATACGCAGTATTTT
TRBJ2-1 TRBD1 - TRBV12-3/TRBV12-4 CASNRQGDDNEQFF TGTGCCAGCAACCGACAGGGGGACGACAATGAGCAGTTCTTC